This T cell receptor (beta chain) was recovered during a study of cytomegalovirus exposure and HLA in healthy donors. Study-level findings and limits: Later analysis identified a missense DCLRE1C variant that was linked to TCR beta V- and J-gene trimming. Earlier findings revealed that most TCR beta V segments proved productive either about 87% or about 30% of the time. Follow-up analysis found HLA locus-dependent TCR association rates, highest for DRB1 and lowest for HLA-C.

As for this clone: Its antigen remains unidentified.

13 Jbeta primers and 60 Vbeta primers were used for the PCR. Data came from immunoSEQ multiplex PCR; TCRdb stores just in-frame clones and leaves some out. The sample carries 140,000 or so clones, approximately 80% recorded once. Sample: PBMCs. The clonotype was recovered from a woman between 18 and 29 years old in good health and CMV-seropositive.

DNA for the CDR3: TGTGCCAGCAGTTTGACCTCCGGGACAGGGACTGAAGCTTTCTTT. This translates into CASSLTSGTGTEAFF. The chain couples TRBV27 to TRBJ1-1; TRBD1 agrees at 9 bases. This CDR3 contains 15 residues. Germline loops: CDR1 MNHEY, CDR2 SMNVEV (reference sequence). With 3 bases clipped from V and 5 bases from J, the junction kept 7 bases outside the gene matches.